This TCR beta chain was identified during a study of cytomegalovirus exposure and HLA in healthy donors. Study-wide results and caveats: Prediction of most subjects' HLA-A and HLA-B alleles by TCR beta sequences was reportedly accurate. A later analysis found common viral pathogens apparently linked to several of the most significant clusters. Association of a missense DCLRE1C variant with TCR beta V- and J-gene trimming was reported in a later analysis.

About this clone itself: Its antigen is as yet unknown.

The ends lost 1 base at V and 2 bases at J; junction bases unmatched: 6. This CDR3 contains 16 residues. Germline values: CDR1 SEHNR, CDR2 FQNEAQ (reference sequence). The PCR made use of 60 Vbeta and 13 Jbeta primers. The assay was immunoSEQ multiplex PCR, and TCRdb's table has in-frame clones only and misses some. The sample includes roughly 140,000 clones, 75% to 80% of them seen just once. The rearrangement uses TRBV7-9 and TRBJ2-3; TRBD2 matches 7 bases. The receptor's source is a man in his forties in good health and CMV-seropositive. Sequenced sample: PBMCs. The CDR3 region is CASSLGTGGATDTQYF. DNA of the CDR3: TGTGCCAGCAGCTTAGGGACGGGAGGCGCCACAGATACGCAGTATTTT.